These 27 T cell receptor beta chains were sequenced from one sample in a study of blood T cell repertoires in COVID-19. Clones were sequenced by immunoSEQ multiplex PCR, and TCRdb holds only the in-frame ones, with some missing. The sample lists roughly 180,000 clones, roughly 87% occurring once. Sequenced material: PBMCs or T cells enriched from blood (not recorded which). These receptor sequences come from a woman in her 30s who had recovered from COVID-19.

The chain links TRBV27 to TRBJ1-2, with 8 bases fitting TRBD1. The germline CDR1 and CDR2 sequences are MNHEY and SMNVEV (reference sequence). The J segment lost 8 bases and the V segment lost 7 bases, leaving 6 bases of the junction unmatched. The CDR3 runs 12 residues. The CDR3 region has the DNA TGTGCCAGCAAACAGGGGGGAGGCGGCTACACCTTC. Its translation is CASKQGGGGYTF.

The chain recombines TRBV5-5 with TRBJ2-7; 7 positions match TRBD1. The CDR3 has 15 residues. J lost 5 bases, V lost 4 bases, and 12 bases had no gene match. Germline V lookup: CDR1 SGHKS, CDR2 YYEKEE (reference sequence). The CDR3 coding sequence is TGTGCCAGCAGCCACCTACAGGGGATTCCAGACGAGCAGTACTTC. Encoded protein: CASSHLQGIPDEQYF.

V is TRBV9 and J is TRBJ2-5; the D is unclear. The ends were cut back, 0 bases at V and 3 bases at J, with 12 bases in the middle. The germline gives CDR1 SGDLS, CDR2 YYNGEE. This CDR3 has 15 residues. Here the CDR3 DNA reads TGTGCCAGCAGCGTAGCATCGGGTGGAAAAGAGACCCAGTACTTC. It yields the protein CASSVASGGKETQYF.

This chain uses TRBV7-9 with TRBJ2-1; 8 nucleotides align to TRBD2. This CDR3 spans 14 amino acids. Looked up from germline, CDR1 is SEHNR and CDR2 is FQNEAQ (reference sequence). V gave up 2 bases and J gave up 7 bases; unmatched junction bases: 4. The chain's CDR3 is CASSLTSGGNEQFF. CDR3 bases: TGTGCCAGCAGCTTAACTAGCGGTGGAAATGAGCAGTTCTTC.

V and J are TRBV4-1 and TRBJ2-1; the match to TRBD1 covers 8 bases. This CDR3 region has 16 residues. V lost 0 bases, J lost 1 base, and 2 bases stayed unmatched. CDR1 MGHRA and CDR2 YSYEKL come from the germline V gene. CDR3: CASSQDYRGSYNEQFF. DNA for the CDR3: TGCGCCAGCAGCCAAGACTACAGGGGGTCCTACAATGAGCAGTTCTTC.

This clone was picked up one time. This chain connects TRBV11-2 to TRBJ2-3; 9 bases match TRBD1. Germline lookup yields CDR1 SGHAT and CDR2 FQNNGV. V shed 7 bases, J shed 1 base, and the junction held 9 bases outside the gene matches. The CDR3 has 16 residues. The CDR3 bases are TGTGCCAGCAAAAAGGACAGGGGATCGGGCACAGATACGCAGTATTTT. Encoded protein: CASKKDRGSGTDTQYF.

The V and J genes are TRBV6-2 or TRBV6-3 and TRBJ2-5, with D uncertain. Germline lookup yields CDR1 MNHEY and CDR2 SVGEGT. The CDR3 is 12 residues long. V was cut by 4 bases and J by 1 base, with 4 bases left in between. CDR3 in amino acids: CASSSLQETQYF. The DNA of the CDR3 is TGTGCCAGCAGTTCTCTCCAAGAGACCCAGTACTTC.

In its sample, this clone was seen once. CDR3 sequence: CASSREVGYGYTF. In DNA form, the CDR3 reads TGTGCCAGCAGCCGGGAGGTGGGCTATGGCTACACCTTC. This sequence joins TRBV3-1 (or the pseudogene TRBV3-2) and TRBJ1-2, with unresolved D. Germline-derived CDR1 and CDR2 are LGHDT and YNNKEL (reference sequence). CDR3 size: 13 residues. The V and J ends lost 4 bases and 4 bases respectively, with 10 bases between them.

The gene calls are TRBV9 and TRBJ2-5; 14 bases match TRBD2. The CDR3 loop spans 16 amino acids. V dropped 0 bases and J dropped 2; count of bases not matched to a gene: 0. Looked up from germline, CDR1 is SGDLS and CDR2 is YYNGEE. DNA for the CDR3: TGTGCCAGCAGCGTAGGGACTAGCGGGGGGCAAGAGACCCAGTACTTC. Translation gives CASSVGTSGGQETQYF.

The J gene is TRBJ2-4, the V gene TRBV7-2; 7 nucleotides line up with TRBD1. Germline V gene sequence: CDR1 SGHTA, CDR2 FQGNSA. J was trimmed by 4 bases and V by 4 bases; bases with no gene match: 4. This CDR3 spans 14 amino acids. The CDR3 sequence is CASSSPGQKNIQYF. The CDR3, as DNA: TGTGCCAGCAGCTCCCCGGGACAGAAAAACATTCAGTACTTC. Together with reference TRBV7-2 and TRBJ2-4, the CDR3 gives the full variable domain: GAGVSQSPSNKVTEKGKDVELRCDPISGHTALYWYRQSLGQGLEFLIYFQGNSAPDKSGLPSDRFSAERTGGSVSTLTIQRTQQEDSAVYLCASSSPGQKNIQYFGAGTRLSVL.

This chain uses TRBV7-2 with TRBJ1-5; 8 bases are shared with TRBD1. The CDR3 covers 15 residues. V dropped 5 bases and J dropped 1; count of bases not matched to a gene: 4. Germline loops: CDR1 SGHTA, CDR2 FQGNSA. CDR3: CASSRTGTSNQPQHF. In DNA, the CDR3 is TGTGCCAGCAGCCGGACAGGGACAAGCAATCAGCCCCAGCATTTT.

The rearrangement joins TRBV6-5 to TRBJ2-1; 7 bases agree with TRBD2. Trimming removed 10 bases from V and 7 bases from J; junction bases left unmatched: 10. CDR1 MNHEY and CDR2 SVGAGI come from the germline V gene. The CDR3 totals 13 residues. CDR3 in amino acids: CATALALRNEQFF. In DNA, the CDR3 is TGTGCCACCGCACTAGCGTTACGGAATGAGCAGTTCTTC.

This clone was counted between two and nine times. The V call is TRBV11-2, the J call TRBJ2-5; no definite D call. Between the trimmed V and J ends, which lost 2 bases and 1 base, there was a span of 8 bases. Germline V gives CDR1 SGHAT, CDR2 FQNNGV. This CDR3 contains 14 residues. The CDR3: CASSLFDTQETQYF. The CDR3 coding sequence is TGTGCCAGCAGCTTATTCGACACCCAAGAGACCCAGTACTTC.

The rearrangement links TRBV4-2 to TRBJ2-2; TRBD2 might be the D (7 bases). The CDR3 contains 17 residues. V lost 0 bases, J lost 4 bases, and 15 bases lay in between. CDR1 is LGHNA, CDR2 YNFKEQ, per germline. DNA of the CDR3: TGTGCCAGCAGCCAAGACCCTCGGGGGGCAGTCACCGGGGAGCTGTTTTTT. This codes for CASSQDPRGAVTGELFF.

The J gene is TRBJ2-3, the V gene TRBV11-2, with a tentative D call TRBD2 (6 bases). The CDR3 is made up of 17 amino acids. The germline V gene encodes CDR1 SGHAT and CDR2 FQNNGV. Trimming took 3 bases from V and 3 from J, leaving 19 bases between them. The CDR3 DNA reads as TGTGCCAGCAGCTTCGGGGGTTGGCAGGGTGAAACAGATACGCAGTATTTT. Protein sequence: CASSFGGWQGETDTQYF. Full variable domain (missing parts from reference TRBV11-2 and TRBJ2-3): EAGVAQSPRYKIIEKRQSVAFWCNPISGHATLYWYQQILGQGPKLLIQFQNNGVVDDSQLPKDRFSAERLKGVDSTLKIQPAKLEDSAVYLCASSFGGWQGETDTQYFGPGTRLTVL.

V gene TRBV7-2 combines with J gene TRBJ2-1; 7 bases agree with TRBD2. V was clipped by 5 bases and J by 0 bases; unmatched bases: 4. CDR1 is SGHTA, CDR2 FQGNSA, per germline. The CDR3 sequence is 15 residues long. The CDR3 DNA is TGTGCCAGCAGCCCCGGACTAGACTCCTACAATGAGCAGTTCTTC. Translation: CASSPGLDSYNEQFF.

The chain combines TRBV14 with TRBJ2-1, with 11 bases aligning to TRBD2. The V gene end was trimmed by 7 bases and the J gene end by 3 bases; junction bases not matched to a gene: 8. Germline V gives CDR1 SGHDN, CDR2 FVKESK. This CDR3 comprises 16 residues. Here the CDR3 DNA reads TGTGCCAGCACACATAGCGGGAGGGCCGTCTACAATGAGCAGTTCTTC. Amino acids: CASTHSGRAVYNEQFF.

This chain connects TRBV11-2 to TRBJ2-1; tentatively, D is TRBD1 (5 bases). This CDR3 contains 13 residues. V was shortened by 4 bases and J by 10 bases, with 14 bases between the two germline ends. CDR1 and CDR2 from the germline V gene are SGHAT and FQNNGV. The CDR3 region is CASSSQGGAEQFF. Written as DNA, the CDR3 is TGTGCCAGCAGCTCCCAGGGTGGGGCGGAGCAGTTCTTC.

This rearrangement joins TRBV5-8 to TRBJ2-5; TRBD1 matches at 8 bases. The CDR3 is made up of 15 amino acids. With V trimmed by 4 bases and J by 6 bases, 11 bases remained unmatched. Germline V CDR1 and CDR2: SGHTS, YDEGEE. The chain's CDR3 is CASSRSGGDLKTQYF. The CDR3 DNA is TGTGCCAGCAGCCGATCAGGGGGCGATCTGAAGACCCAGTACTTC. Full variable domain (outside the CDR3, taken from reference TRBV5-8 and TRBJ2-5): EAGVTQSPTHLIKTRGQQATLRCSPISGHTSVYWYQQALGLGLQFLLWYDEGEERNRGNFPPRFSGRQFPNYSSELNVNALELEDSALYLCASSRSGGDLKTQYFGPGTRLLVL.

This sequence joins TRBV5-1 and TRBJ2-7, with 7 bases matching TRBD1. This CDR3 has 16 residues. J lost 1 base, V lost 3 bases, and 10 bases had no gene match. Germline values: CDR1 SGHRS, CDR2 YFSETQ. The CDR3 sequence: CASSSTGTDTSYEQYF. CDR3 DNA sequence: TGCGCCAGCAGCTCGACCGGGACAGATACTTCCTACGAGCAGTACTTC. The full variable domain, completed using reference TRBV5-1 and TRBJ2-7, is KAGVTQTPRYLIKTRGQQVTLSCSPISGHRSVSWYQQTPGQGLQFLFEYFSETQRNKGNFPGRFSGRQFSNSRSEMNVSTLELGDSALYLCASSSTGTDTSYEQYFGPGTRLTVT.

The CDR3 reads CASSFQAYEQYF. CDR3 sequence (DNA): TGTGCCAGCAGCTTTCAGGCTTACGAGCAGTACTTC. The rearrangement links TRBV5-8 to TRBJ2-7; D is unresolved. Germline CDR1 is SGHTS and CDR2 is YDEGEE. The CDR3 has 12 amino acids. Trimming left V 2 bases short and J 4 bases short, with 7 bases between.

This clone was recorded only once. This rearrangement joins TRBV25-1 to TRBJ1-2, with TRBD1 matching 7 bases. This CDR3 has 13 residues. Per the germline V gene, CDR1 is MGHDK and CDR2 is SYGVNS. Trimming removed 0 bases from V and 7 bases from J; junction bases left unmatched: 2. CDR3: CASSEYTGVGYTF. CDR3 DNA: TGTGCCAGCAGTGAATACACAGGGGTTGGCTACACCTTC.

A single count supports this clone. CDR3 amino acids: CASSLRLAGTDTQYF. Here the CDR3 DNA reads TGTGCCAGCAGCTTGCGACTAGCGGGTACAGATACGCAGTATTTT. The chain has TRBV5-6 and TRBJ2-3; 10 bases fit TRBD2. The CDR3 is 15 amino acids. With 1 base clipped from V and 3 bases from J, the junction kept 2 bases outside the gene matches. Germline assignment: CDR1 SGHDT and CDR2 YYEEEE.

The rearrangement links TRBV5-1 to TRBJ2-5; 9 nucleotides agree with TRBD1. The CDR3 totals 16 residues. Losses at the gene ends were 4 bases for V and 2 bases for J; bases not matched to a gene: 9. The germline gives CDR1 SGHRS, CDR2 YFSETQ. As DNA, the CDR3 is TGCGCCAGCAGCCTAACCGGGACAGGGAATCAAGAGACCCAGTACTTC. It is translated as CASSLTGTGNQETQYF.

This clone appeared once. This rearrangement joins TRBV2 to TRBJ1-2; D gene uncertain. V was shortened by 0 bases and J by 2 bases, with 16 bases between the two germline ends. Germline V CDR1 and CDR2: SNHLY, FYNNEI. This CDR3 is 17 amino acids long. The CDR3 DNA reads TGTGCCAGCAGTGAAGCGCCGGCAGGCTCTGGAAACTATGGCTACACCTTC. Amino acid sequence: CASSEAPAGSGNYGYTF.

The genes are TRBV9 and TRBJ2-3; 8 bases are a match to TRBD2. V lost 1 base to trimming and J lost 4 bases; unmatched junction nucleotides: 5. The germline V gene encodes CDR1 SGDLS and CDR2 YYNGEE. The CDR3 sequence is 15 residues long. CDR3 DNA: TGTGCCAGCAGCGTAAACGGGGGGGCATCAGATACGCAGTATTTT. It encodes CASSVNGGASDTQYF.

For this clone: This CDR3 is also generated by other DNA sequences in the sample. The gene calls are TRBV7-9 and TRBJ1-2; D not resolved. V lost 1 base, J lost 7 bases, and 7 bases lay in between. This CDR3 region has 12 residues. Per the germline V gene, CDR1 is SEHNR and CDR2 is FQNEAQ (reference sequence). This CDR3 reads CASSLDSSGYTF. CDR3 DNA: TGTGCCAGCAGCTTAGACAGTTCTGGCTACACCTTC.